The 30 T cell receptor beta chains reported below all come from one sample, sequenced in a study of T cell responses to AZD1222 COVID-19 vaccine. Sequenced by immunoSEQ multiplex PCR; TCRdb stores in-frame clones only, minus some. The sample lists over 130,000 clones; around 91% were seen once. Sequences were derived from peripheral blood, sampled 28 days after the second AZD1222 dose. These receptors were collected from an adult who received the AZD1222 COVID-19 vaccine.

The chain recombines TRBV28 with TRBJ1-6; tentative D call: TRBD1 (6 bases). Per germline, CDR1 MDHEN and CDR2 SYDVKM. Trimming removed 2 bases from V and 10 bases from J, with 15 bases in between. The CDR3 has 15 residues. CDR3 nucleotide sequence: TGTGCCAGCAGTTTACCACGGGGGGGGCCGTCACCCCTCCACTTT. Its protein product is CASSLPRGGPSPLHF. Together with reference TRBV28 and TRBJ1-6, the CDR3 gives the full variable domain: DVKVTQSSRYLVKRTGEKVFLECVQDMDHENMFWYRQDPGLGLRLIYFSYDVKMKEKGDIPEGYSVSREKKERFSLILESASTNQTSMYLCASSLPRGGPSPLHFGNGTRLTVT.

The J gene is TRBJ1-3, the V gene TRBV5-1; D perhaps matches TRBD1 (6 bases). V was shortened by 0 bases and J by 4 bases, with 11 bases between the two germline ends. The CDR3 runs to 15 residues. Germline V gene data show CDR1 as SGHRS and CDR2 as YFSETQ. The CDR3 protein is CASSLDRDAGNTIYF. The DNA for the CDR3 is TGCGCCAGCAGCTTGGACAGGGACGCCGGAAACACCATATATTTT.

V usage is TRBV24-1 and J usage is TRBJ2-2, with D perhaps TRBD1 (5 bases). V lost 5 bases and J lost 7, with 10 bases in between. There are 13 residues in the CDR3. Germline CDR1 KGHDR, CDR2 SFDVKD. This CDR3 reads CATSVRGSGELFF. The CDR3 DNA is TGTGCCACCAGTGTTAGGGGCAGCGGGGAGCTGTTTTTT.

The chain combines TRBV6-2 or TRBV6-3 with TRBJ2-2; 12 bases agree with TRBD2. Germline V gene sequence: CDR1 MNHEY, CDR2 SVGEGT. Trimming cost V 5 bases and J 4 bases; bases outside gene matches: 5. This CDR3 comprises 16 residues. CDR3 amino acids: CASSLAGGRGTGELFF. DNA for the CDR3: TGTGCCAGCAGTCTAGCGGGGGGGCGTGGCACCGGGGAGCTGTTTTTT.

V gene TRBV12-3 or TRBV12-4 combines with J gene TRBJ1-4; D ambiguous. V lost 2 bases and J lost 14, with 15 bases in between. The CDR3 loop spans 13 amino acids. The chain's CDR3 is CASSLFFTDNLFF. CDR3 bases: TGTGCCAGCAGTTTATTTTTTACAGACAATCTGTTTTTT.

The genes are TRBV19 and TRBJ1-6; D may be TRBD1 (6 bases). The V and J ends lost 3 bases and 5 bases respectively, with 11 bases between them. The CDR3 is made up of 15 amino acids. CDR1 and CDR2 from the germline V gene are LNHDA and SQIVND (reference sequence). CDR3 region: CASSIGDTNNSPLHF. As DNA, the CDR3 is TGTGCCAGTAGTATCGGGGACACAAATAATTCACCCCTCCACTTT. Together with reference TRBV19 and TRBJ1-6, the CDR3 gives the full variable domain: DGGITQSPKYLFRKEGQNVTLSCEQNLNHDAMYWYRQDPGQGLRLIYYSQIVNDFQKGDIAEGYSVSREKKESFPLTVTSAQKNPTAFYLCASSIGDTNNSPLHFGNGTRLTVT.

This chain connects TRBV28 to TRBJ2-3; tentatively, D is TRBD1 (6 bases). Per germline, CDR1 MDHEN and CDR2 SYDVKM. Deletions cut 3 bases from V and 1 base from J, with 11 bases between. The CDR3 spans 15 residues. Here the CDR3 reads CASSFVAGGTDTQYF. CDR3 bases: TGTGCCAGCAGTTTTGTCGCAGGGGGCACAGATACGCAGTATTTT.

The CDR3: CASSSGQGAPGYTF. The CDR3 DNA sequence: TGTGCCAGCAGCTCAGGACAGGGGGCGCCAGGCTACACCTTC. The genes are TRBV28 and TRBJ1-2, with 11 bases that match TRBD1. Trimming at V came to 6 bases and at J to 8 bases, leaving 8 bases not matched to a gene. Germline assignment: CDR1 MDHEN and CDR2 SYDVKM. The CDR3 extends over 14 amino acids.

This clone appeared once. The CDR3 here is CASSSPGLEAFF. DNA of the CDR3: TGTGCCAGCAGTTCACCGGGTCTTGAAGCTTTCTTT. The chain joins TRBV6-5 to TRBJ1-1; D call uncertain. The CDR3 is 12 residues long. The germline V gene encodes CDR1 MNHEY and CDR2 SVGAGI. V was trimmed by 4 bases and J by 7 bases, leaving 10 bases between them.

This chain links TRBV28 with TRBJ1-4; D gene unclear. V was trimmed by 3 bases and J by 4 bases, leaving 9 bases between them. The CDR3 is 14 amino acids. Germline CDR1 is MDHEN and CDR2 is SYDVKM. For the CDR3, the DNA is TGTGCCAGCAGTTTTAGAAACAGTAATGAAAAACTGTTTTTT. Translating it yields CASSFRNSNEKLFF.

J is TRBJ1-4 and V is TRBV15; D gene uncertain. Trimming left V 6 bases short and J 0 bases short, with 14 bases between. The germline CDR1 and CDR2 sequences are LNHNV and YYDKDF (reference sequence). This CDR3 spans 16 amino acids. DNA of the CDR3: TGTGCCACCAGTCTTAATCTTGTTGCAACTAATGAAAAACTGTTTTTT. It translates to CATSLNLVATNEKLFF.

This clone was counted a single time. V gene TRBV7-2 combines with J gene TRBJ1-5; possible D gene TRBD1, 6 bases. CDR1 is SGHTA, CDR2 FQGNSA, per germline. The CDR3 is made up of 15 amino acids. The V gene lost 1 base and the J gene lost 7 bases, with 14 bases spanning the gap. CDR3 DNA: TGTGCCAGCAGCTTAGACAGGGTCGGCGGGCAGCCCCAGCATTTT. Protein product: CASSLDRVGGQPQHF.

The rearrangement joins TRBV10-3 to TRBJ2-7; D gene ambiguous. The ends were cut back, 0 bases at V and 3 bases at J, with 3 bases in the middle. Germline V gene lookup returns CDR1 ENHRY and CDR2 SYGVKD. The CDR3 sequence is 12 residues long. The CDR3 nucleotides read TGTGCCATCAGTGAGTCTGGCTACGAGCAGTACTTC. It encodes CAISESGYEQYF.

The chain is built from TRBV6-5 and TRBJ1-4; no firm D call. Germline CDR1 is MNHEY and CDR2 is SVGAGI. The CDR3 has 13 residues. V lost 0 bases to trimming and J lost 8 bases, with 7 bases between them. The CDR3 region is CASSYSRREKLFF. CDR3 nucleotide sequence: TGTGCCAGCAGTTACTCCCGTAGGGAAAAACTGTTTTTT.

The chain recombines TRBV5-1 with TRBJ1-4; no clear D. Germline V CDR1 and CDR2: SGHRS, YFSETQ. The CDR3 has 17 amino acids. V gave up 1 base and J gave up 2 bases, with 15 bases separating them. The CDR3 bases are TGCGCCAGCAGCTTGAAACAGACCCGGCGGACTAATGAAAAACTGTTTTTT. Encoded protein: CASSLKQTRRTNEKLFF. Variable domain in full (rest from reference TRBV5-1 and TRBJ1-4): KAGVTQTPRYLIKTRGQQVTLSCSPISGHRSVSWYQQTPGQGLQFLFEYFSETQRNKGNFPGRFSGRQFSNSRSEMNVSTLELGDSALYLCASSLKQTRRTNEKLFFGSGTQLSVL.

The chain combines TRBV3-1 (or the pseudogene TRBV3-2) with TRBJ1-3; D not resolved. Deletions cut 0 bases from V and 0 bases from J, with 12 bases between. The V gene's germline CDR1 is LGHDT and CDR2 YNNKEL (reference sequence). This CDR3 spans 17 amino acids. This CDR3 reads CASSQDWQLDSGNTIYF. CDR3 coding DNA: TGTGCCAGCAGCCAAGATTGGCAGCTTGACTCTGGAAACACCATATATTTT.

The chain combines TRBV29-1 with TRBJ2-1; possibly TRBD2 for D (6 bases). V lost 2 bases to trimming and J lost 4 bases, with 9 bases between them. This CDR3 contains 13 residues. CDR1 is SQVTM, CDR2 ANQGSEA, per germline. CDR3 residues: CSVELLAYNEQFF. In DNA, the CDR3 is TGCAGCGTTGAACTACTAGCTTACAATGAGCAGTTCTTC.

The rearrangement uses TRBV7-9 and TRBJ1-3; tentatively, D is TRBD1 (6 bases). The CDR3 is made up of 15 amino acids. Germline CDR1 SEHNR, CDR2 FQNEAQ (reference sequence). V lost 8 bases to trimming and J lost 0 bases, with 14 bases between them. The DNA for the CDR3 is TGTGCCAGCCGAGACAGGACGGACTCTGGAAACACCATATATTTT. This encodes CASRDRTDSGNTIYF.

The CDR3 DNA sequence: TGTGCCAGCAGTTACGGGAGGGCAGATACGCAGTATTTT. As protein: CASSYGRADTQYF. The chain carries TRBV6-6 and TRBJ2-3; the match to TRBD2 covers 7 bases. This CDR3 is 13 amino acids long. After removal of 2 bases from V and 4 bases from J, the junction contained 0 bases not matched to a gene. Per germline, CDR1 MNHNY and CDR2 SVGAGI (reference sequence).

The sample holds one count of this clone. This chain connects TRBV7-2 to TRBJ1-3; 8 positions agree with TRBD1. CDR1 is SGHTA and CDR2 is FQGNSA in the germline V gene. The CDR3 has 15 residues. V was clipped by 0 bases and J by 3 bases; unmatched bases: 1. The chain's CDR3 is CASSLAGQVGNTIYF. The CDR3 DNA is TGTGCCAGCAGCTTAGCGGGACAGGTTGGAAACACCATATATTTT.

The genes are TRBV9 and TRBJ1-3; maybe TRBD1 (5 bases). Trimming shortened V by 4 bases and J by 4 bases, and 15 bases separated the two germline ends. There are 15 residues in the CDR3. The germline gives CDR1 SGDLS, CDR2 YYNGEE. CDR3 in amino acids: CASSPQGLRGNTIYF. CDR3 bases: TGTGCCAGCAGCCCTCAGGGATTGAGGGGAAACACCATATATTTT.

The chain is built from TRBV7-8 and TRBJ2-5; the match to TRBD2 covers 7 bases. Looked up from germline, CDR1 is SGHVS and CDR2 is FQNEAQ. The CDR3 covers 14 residues. Trimming removed 5 bases from V and 3 bases from J; junction bases left unmatched: 6. This CDR3 is CASSLGGLKETQYF. As DNA, the CDR3 is TGTGCCAGCAGCCTGGGGGGGTTAAAAGAGACCCAGTACTTC.

The chain links TRBV30 to TRBJ2-3; no reliable D call. CDR1 is GTSNPN and CDR2 is SVGIG in the germline V gene (reference sequence). V gave up 3 bases and J gave up 1 base, with 5 bases separating them. The CDR3 has 12 amino acids. CDR3 loop: CAWRKGTDTQYF. The CDR3 DNA follows: TGTGCCTGGAGAAAGGGCACAGATACGCAGTATTTT.

This clone appeared once. The chain couples TRBV5-1 to TRBJ2-1, with 8 bases that match TRBD1. Germline CDR1 reads SGHRS; CDR2 reads YFSETQ. V lost 4 bases, J lost 0 bases, and 6 bases stayed unmatched. The CDR3 has 16 residues. CDR3 sequence: CASSKGTGGSYNEQFF. The CDR3 DNA sequence: TGCGCCAGCAGCAAAGGAACAGGGGGCTCCTACAATGAGCAGTTCTTC.

The V call is TRBV6-4, the J call TRBJ2-1, with 8 bases lining up with TRBD2. Per the germline V gene, CDR1 is MRHNA and CDR2 is SNTAGT. The J segment lost 9 bases and the V segment lost 3 bases, leaving 7 bases of the junction unmatched. This CDR3 has 14 amino acids. CDR3 sequence: CASSEGTRHGEQFF. CDR3 bases: TGTGCCAGCAGTGAAGGGACTAGGCATGGTGAGCAGTTCTTC.

This clone was recorded only once. V is TRBV6-1 and J is TRBJ2-1; 12 bases are shared with TRBD2. Looked up from germline, CDR1 is MNHNS and CDR2 is SASEGT. CDR3 length: 18 amino acids. V lost 4 bases to trimming and J lost 0 bases; unmatched junction nucleotides: 7. DNA for the CDR3: TGTGCCAGCAGTGGCCGCCTAGCGGGAGGGAGCTCCTACAATGAGCAGTTCTTC. It codes for CASSGRLAGGSSYNEQFF.

The chain couples TRBV6-5 to TRBJ1-1, with D unresolved. V was cut by 0 bases and J by 0 bases, with 11 bases left in between. The CDR3 covers 16 residues. From germline, CDR1 is MNHEY and CDR2 SVGAGI. CDR3: CASSYSLNSMNTEAFF. For the CDR3, the DNA is TGTGCCAGCAGTTACTCCTTGAACTCGATGAACACTGAAGCTTTCTTT.

The chain joins TRBV27 to TRBJ1-3; TRBD1 matches at 7 bases. Trimming removed 6 bases from V and 4 bases from J; junction bases left unmatched: 6. The CDR3 covers 14 residues. Per germline, CDR1 MNHEY and CDR2 SMNVEV (reference sequence). The CDR3, as DNA: TGTGCCAGCAGCCTCACAGGGGTCGGAAACACCATATATTTT. Protein: CASSLTGVGNTIYF.

The V call is TRBV28, the J call TRBJ2-2; possible D gene TRBD2, 6 bases. CDR1 MDHEN and CDR2 SYDVKM come from the germline V gene. The V end was cut by 1 base, the J end by 6 bases, with 18 bases between. The CDR3 spans 17 residues. In nucleotides, the CDR3 is TGTGCCAGCAGTTTATTGAGGAGGGATCGAGTATCCGGGGAGCTGTTTTTT. This sequence encodes CASSLLRRDRVSGELFF.

CDR3 bases: TGTGCCAGCAGGCACCAATCAGGGGGTGACGCTTTCTTT. It is translated as CASRHQSGGDAFF. The chain combines TRBV28 with TRBJ1-1; 7 bases align to TRBD1. CDR1 is MDHEN, CDR2 SYDVKM, per germline. The CDR3 sequence is 13 residues long. V trimming: 6 bases; J trimming: 11 bases; junction bases outside the gene matches: 12.